This TCR beta chain originates from a study of blood T cell repertoires in COVID-19. Study-wide context: The United States, Italy and Spain were the sources of the acute and convalescent COVID-19 samples. From T cells, B-cell-depleted T cells, or PBMCs came the material, which was cDNA or gDNA.

Original data processing: The authors estimated nucleated cell counts from reference gene primer amplification. Sequencing used immunoSEQ multiplex PCR; TCRdb keeps in-frame clones, though not all of them. V and J calls and clone size are as listed in that table; D and trimming were resolved from the DNA. The sample consists of 300,000 to 400,000 clones, roughly 87% of them appearing once. The Seattle patients, enrolled during active infection, were followed longitudinally. Germline-derived CDR1 and CDR2 are SGHTA and FQGTGA. This CDR3 is built from 13 residues. The V segment lost 5 bases and the J segment 8 bases; nucleotides outside the gene matches: 3.

The rearrangement links TRBV7-3 to TRBJ1-3; 10 bases agree with TRBD1. This clonotype was obtained from a man aged 30 to 39 with COVID-19, enrolled during active disease. The source material was peripheral blood. The CDR3 is CASSQDRGDTIYF. The CDR3 DNA follows: TGTGCCAGCAGCCAGGACAGGGGGGACACCATATATTTT.